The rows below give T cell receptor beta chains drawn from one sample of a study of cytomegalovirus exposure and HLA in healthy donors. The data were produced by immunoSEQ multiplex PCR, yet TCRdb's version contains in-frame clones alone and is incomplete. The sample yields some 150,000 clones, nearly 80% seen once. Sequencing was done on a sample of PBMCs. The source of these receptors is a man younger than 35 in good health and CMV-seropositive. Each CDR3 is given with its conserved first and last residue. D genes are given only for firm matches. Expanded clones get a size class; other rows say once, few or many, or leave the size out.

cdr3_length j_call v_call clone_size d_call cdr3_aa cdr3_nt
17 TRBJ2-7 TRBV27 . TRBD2 CASSLSIRREGSYEQYF TGTGCCAGCAGTTTATCCATTCGGCGGGAGGGATCCTACGAGCAGTACTTC
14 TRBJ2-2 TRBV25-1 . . CASSALPMPGELFF TGTGCCAGCAGTGCCCTCCCTATGCCCGGGGAGCTGTTTTTT
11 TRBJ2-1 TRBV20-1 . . CSASVSFEQFF TGCAGTGCTAGCGTAAGCTTTGAGCAGTTCTTC
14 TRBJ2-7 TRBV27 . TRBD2 CASSFGRAGYEQYF TGTGCCAGCAGTTTCGGGAGGGCCGGGTACGAGCAGTACTTC
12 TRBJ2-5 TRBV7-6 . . CASGLTPETQYF TGTGCCAGCGGTCTGACTCCAGAGACCCAGTACTTC
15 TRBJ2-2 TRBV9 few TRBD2 CASSVRTSATGELFF TGTGCCAGCAGCGTCCGGACTAGCGCCACCGGGGAGCTGTTTTTT
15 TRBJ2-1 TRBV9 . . CASSVGTPPRGEQFF TGTGCCAGCAGCGTAGGGACACCGCCTCGAGGTGAGCAGTTCTTC
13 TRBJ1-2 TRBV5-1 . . CASSFEGKSGYTF TGCGCCAGCAGCTTTGAGGGTAAAAGTGGCTACACCTTC
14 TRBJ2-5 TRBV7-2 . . CASSLGGAPQTQYF TGTGCCAGCAGCTTGGGGGGGGCCCCCCAGACCCAGTACTTC
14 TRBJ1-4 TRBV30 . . CAWSQGRADEKLFF TGTGCCTGGAGCCAAGGGAGGGCGGACGAAAAACTGTTTTTT
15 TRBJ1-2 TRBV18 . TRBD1 CASSPRGQGDYGYTF TGTGCCAGCTCACCCAGAGGACAGGGCGACTATGGCTACACCTTC
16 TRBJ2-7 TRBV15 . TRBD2 CATSRDRLAGVNEQYF TGTGCCACCAGCAGAGATCGACTAGCGGGAGTCAACGAGCAGTACTTC
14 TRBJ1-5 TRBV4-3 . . CASSQERLRKPQHF TGCGCCAGCAGCCAAGAGAGATTGAGGAAGCCCCAGCATTTT
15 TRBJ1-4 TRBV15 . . CATSGKTGNHEKLFF TGTGCCACCAGCGGAAAAACAGGGAACCATGAAAAACTGTTTTTT
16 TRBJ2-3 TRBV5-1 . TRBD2 CASSLGQREGSDTQYF TGCGCCAGCAGCTTGGGGCAGCGGGAGGGGTCGGATACGCAGTATTTT
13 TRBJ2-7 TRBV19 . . CAGSSVRGDEQYF TGTGCCGGGTCTAGCGTGAGAGGGGATGAGCAGTACTTC
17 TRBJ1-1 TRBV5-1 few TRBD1 CASSLETKTGWHTEAFF TGCGCCAGCAGCTTGGAGACGAAGACAGGGTGGCACACTGAAGCTTTCTTT
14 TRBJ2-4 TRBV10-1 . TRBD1 CASSEQGPLNIQYF TGCGCCAGCAGTGAACAGGGGCCCCTAAACATTCAGTACTTC
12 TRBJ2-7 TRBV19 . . CASSTDRNEQYF TGTGCCAGTAGTACCGACAGAAACGAGCAGTACTTC
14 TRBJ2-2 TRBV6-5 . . CASSYSTGAGELFF TGTGCCAGCAGTTACTCGACGGGGGCCGGGGAGCTGTTTTTT
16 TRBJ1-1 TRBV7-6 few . CASSLANYAGGTEAFF TGTGCCAGCAGCTTAGCGAATTATGCAGGTGGAACTGAAGCTTTCTTT
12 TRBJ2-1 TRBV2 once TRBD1 CASSVGQGGQFF TGTGCCAGCAGTGTGGGACAGGGTGGACAGTTCTTC
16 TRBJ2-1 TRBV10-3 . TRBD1 CAISDAGTGGRNEQFF TGTGCCATCAGTGACGCCGGGACAGGGGGGCGCAATGAGCAGTTCTTC
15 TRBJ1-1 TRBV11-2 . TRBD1 CASSRNRGGGGEAFF TGTGCCAGCAGCCGGAACAGGGGTGGAGGAGGTGAAGCTTTCTTT
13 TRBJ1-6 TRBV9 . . CASSAGEKAPLHF TGTGCCAGCAGCGCTGGGGAGAAAGCACCCCTCCACTTT